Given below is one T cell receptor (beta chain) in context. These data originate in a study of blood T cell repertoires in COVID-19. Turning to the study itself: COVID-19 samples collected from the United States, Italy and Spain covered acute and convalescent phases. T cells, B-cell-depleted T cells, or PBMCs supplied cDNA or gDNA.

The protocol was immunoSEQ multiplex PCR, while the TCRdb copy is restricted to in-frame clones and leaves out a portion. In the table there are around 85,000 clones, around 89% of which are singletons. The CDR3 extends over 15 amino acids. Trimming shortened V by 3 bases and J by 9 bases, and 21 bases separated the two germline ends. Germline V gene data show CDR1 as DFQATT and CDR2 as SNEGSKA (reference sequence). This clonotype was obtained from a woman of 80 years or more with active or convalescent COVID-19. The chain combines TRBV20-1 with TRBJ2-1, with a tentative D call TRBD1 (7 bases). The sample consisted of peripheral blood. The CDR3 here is CSASQGGASSGEQFF. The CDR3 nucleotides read TGCAGTGCTAGTCAGGGGGGAGCTAGTAGCGGTGAGCAGTTCTTC.